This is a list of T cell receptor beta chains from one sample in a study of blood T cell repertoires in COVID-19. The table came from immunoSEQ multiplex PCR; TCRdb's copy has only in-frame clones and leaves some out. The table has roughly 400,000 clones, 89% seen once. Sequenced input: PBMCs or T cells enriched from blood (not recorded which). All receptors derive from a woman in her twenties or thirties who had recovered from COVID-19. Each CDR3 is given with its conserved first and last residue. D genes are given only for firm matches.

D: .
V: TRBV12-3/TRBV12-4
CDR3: CASSRYNEQFF

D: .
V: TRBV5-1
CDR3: CASSPGGNTGELFF

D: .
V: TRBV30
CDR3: CAWSVSWGGPTEAFF

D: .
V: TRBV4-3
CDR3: CASSQSGATGAFF

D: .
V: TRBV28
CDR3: CASSLRTRANTGELFF

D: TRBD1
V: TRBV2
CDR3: CARTGGSGYGYTF

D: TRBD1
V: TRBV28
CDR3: CASSLNRGLGTEAFF

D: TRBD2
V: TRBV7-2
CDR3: CASSFYTSGGETQYF

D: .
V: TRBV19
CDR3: CASSKEVWNEQFF

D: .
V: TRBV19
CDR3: CASSKRARGNTGELFF

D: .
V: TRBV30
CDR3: CAWSVNRGTEAFF

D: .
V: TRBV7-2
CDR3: CASSRQPNSPLHF

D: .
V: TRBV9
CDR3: CASSVSRGYVNVLTF

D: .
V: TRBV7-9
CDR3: CASKGEGGYTF

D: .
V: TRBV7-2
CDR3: CASSFGALGRFSSTDTQYF

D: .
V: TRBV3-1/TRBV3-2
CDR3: CASSQAGPGAFF